This entry features one T cell receptor beta chain sequence. The data belong to a study of shared clonotypes between healthy human individuals. TCRdb's copy holds only in-frame clones and misses some; the assay was immunoSEQ multiplex PCR. The data hold 660,000 or so clones, with approximately 96% observed a single time. CD8 cells regarded as naive lacked CD45RO, were positively chosen for CCR7, and omitted terminally differentiated effector memory CD45RA+ cells. In germline, CDR1 is SGHNT, CDR2 YYREEE (reference sequence). The CDR3 covers 18 residues. The ends lost 1 base at V and 0 bases at J; junction bases unmatched: 8.

The sequence derives from a woman in her thirties in good health. The V gene is TRBV5-4, the J gene TRBJ2-7; 12 nucleotides match TRBD1. The specimen was naive CD8+ T cells sorted from blood. The CDR3 sequence is CASSLFGTGGSSSYEQYF. CDR3 nucleotide sequence: TGTGCCAGCAGCTTGTTCGGGACAGGGGGCTCGAGCTCCTACGAGCAGTACTTC.